The 3 T cell receptor beta chains below were found in one sample sequenced in a study of T cells in Graves' hyperthyroidism and ophthalmopathy. RNA transcripts served as the template for amplifying TCR beta CDR3 regions. RT-PCR in the first round (using the HTBI primer set) targeted the TCR CDR3. TCRdb passed the multiplex PCR reads through MiXCR, listing each CDR3 protein once. The sample contains hundreds of thousands of distinct CDR3 sequences, about 45% of which appear only once. Sequencing input: peripheral blood or thyroid tissue (not recorded which). All receptors derive from an adult man with Graves' disease, either hyperthyroidism or ophthalmopathy (not recorded which).

Notes on this clonotype: Germline and junction disagree at one end, which may indicate a read error. This sequence joins TRBV5-1 and TRBJ1-4, with D perhaps matching TRBD1 (5 bases). The CDR3 is 16 residues long. Germline V gene lookup returns CDR1 SGHRS and CDR2 YFSETQ. The CDR3 nucleotides read TGCGCCAGCAGCTTGGGAGGCGGGACCGCACTTGAAAAACTGTCTTTT. Its protein is CASSLGGGTALEKLSF.

The chain combines TRBV29-1 with TRBJ1-5, with TRBD1 matching 9 bases. The ends lost 6 bases at V and 4 bases at J; junction bases unmatched: 7. Germline V gives CDR1 SQVTM, CDR2 ANQGSEA. The CDR3 spans 14 residues. Here the CDR3 DNA reads TGCAGCGTCATTTCCGGGACAGGGAATCAGCCCCAGCATTTT. It codes for CSVISGTGNQPQHF.

In its sample, this clonotype was seen a few times. The V call is TRBV9, the J call TRBJ1-6; D possibly corresponds to TRBD1 (5 bases). The germline CDR1 and CDR2 sequences are SGDLS and YYNGEE. Trimming removed 0 bases from V and 4 bases from J, with 14 bases in between. This CDR3 is 17 amino acids long. CDR3 sequence: CASSVEAPGLYNSPLHF. The CDR3 DNA reads TGTGCCAGCAGCGTAGAGGCTCCAGGGCTATATAATTCACCCCTCCACTTT.